This T cell receptor beta chain comes out of a study of read filtering for tumor transcriptome and immune sequencing. Study-level information: Transcriptome libraries were built from DNase-treated RNA. IR-seq gave about 3.5 to 10.27 million TCR reads per sample; RNA-seq gave about 75 to 1,300. Findings and limits, study-wide: In IR-seq, single-read clonotypes were around four fifths of clonotypes but around 3.5% of reads.

The CDR3 has 14 residues. Between the trimmed V and J ends, which lost 2 bases and 3 bases, there was a span of 9 bases. Germline values: CDR1 KGHSH, CDR2 LQKENI. Molecular barcoded adaptors covering alpha/delta and beta/gamma chains were used on around 400 ng RNA. TCRdb re-derived calls from the reads in MiXCR, one entry per CDR3 protein. This sample has about 24,000 distinct CDR3 sequences, with roughly 23% found just once. Worth noting for this clonotype: Antigen specificity is unknown. A much larger clonotype is one base distant, so this may be a read error.

The source is a donor aged 40 or over with multiple myeloma. The sequencing input was a population of CD138-negative cells sorted from bone marrow. The chain couples TRBV18 to TRBJ2-3; D may be TRBD1 (5 bases). This chain's CDR3 is CASSPTQGTDTQYF. In nucleotides, the CDR3 is TGTGCCAGCTCACCAACTCAGGGAACAGATACGCAGTATTTT. Full variable domain (remainder filled in from reference TRBV18 and TRBJ2-3): NAGVMQNPRHLVRRRGQEARLRCSPMKGHSHVYWYRQLPEEGLKFMVYLQKENIIDESGMPKERFSAEFPKEGPSILRIQQVVRGDSAAYFCASSPTQGTDTQYFGPGTRLTVL.